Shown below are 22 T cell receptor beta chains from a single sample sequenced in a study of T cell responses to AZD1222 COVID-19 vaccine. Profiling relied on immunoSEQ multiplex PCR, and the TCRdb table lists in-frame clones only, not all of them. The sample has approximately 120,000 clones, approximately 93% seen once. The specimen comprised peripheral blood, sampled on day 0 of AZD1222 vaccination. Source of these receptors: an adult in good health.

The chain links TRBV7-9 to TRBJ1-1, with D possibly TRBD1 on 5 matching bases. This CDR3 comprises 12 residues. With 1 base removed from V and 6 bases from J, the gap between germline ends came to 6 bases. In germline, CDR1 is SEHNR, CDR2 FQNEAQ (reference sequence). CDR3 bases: TGTGCCAGCAGCTTAGGGGGGGCTGAAGCTTTCTTT. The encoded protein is CASSLGGAEAFF.

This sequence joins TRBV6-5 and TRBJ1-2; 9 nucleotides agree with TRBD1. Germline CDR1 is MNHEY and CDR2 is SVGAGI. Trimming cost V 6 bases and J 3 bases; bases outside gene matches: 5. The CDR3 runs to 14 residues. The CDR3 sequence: CASSRDRAYYGYTF. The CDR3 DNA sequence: TGTGCCAGCAGCCGGGACAGGGCCTACTATGGCTACACCTTC.

The CDR3 sequence: CASSLDPAGGYTF. CDR3 DNA: TGCGCCAGCAGCTTAGACCCCGCTGGTGGCTACACCTTC. The chain couples TRBV5-1 to TRBJ1-2; D is uncertain. CDR1 and CDR2 (germline): SGHRS, YFSETQ. With 2 bases removed from V and 7 bases from J, the gap between germline ends came to 12 bases. The CDR3 extends over 13 amino acids.

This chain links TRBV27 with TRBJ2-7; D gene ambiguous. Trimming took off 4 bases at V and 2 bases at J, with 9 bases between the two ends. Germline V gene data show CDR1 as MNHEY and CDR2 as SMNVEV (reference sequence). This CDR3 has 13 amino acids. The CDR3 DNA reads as TGTGCCAGCAGTTCGCATTGGACCTACGAGCAGTACTTC. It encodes CASSSHWTYEQYF.

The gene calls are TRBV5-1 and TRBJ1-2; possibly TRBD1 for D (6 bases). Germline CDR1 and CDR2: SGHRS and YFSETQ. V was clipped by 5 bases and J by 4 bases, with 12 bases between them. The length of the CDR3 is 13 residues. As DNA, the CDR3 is TGCGCCAGCAGTTTTTCGGGGGCCTATGGCTACACCTTC. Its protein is CASSFSGAYGYTF.

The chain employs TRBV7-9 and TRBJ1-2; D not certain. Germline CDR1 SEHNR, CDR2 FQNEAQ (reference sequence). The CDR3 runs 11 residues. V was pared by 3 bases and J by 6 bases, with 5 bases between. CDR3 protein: CASSFSDGYTF. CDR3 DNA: TGTGCCAGCAGCTTCTCAGATGGCTACACCTTC.

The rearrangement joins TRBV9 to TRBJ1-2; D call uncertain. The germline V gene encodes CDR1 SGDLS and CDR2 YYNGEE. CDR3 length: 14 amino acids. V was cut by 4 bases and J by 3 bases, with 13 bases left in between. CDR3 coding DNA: TGTGCCAGCAGCCCCGGAGACACCGACTATGGCTACACCTTC. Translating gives CASSPGDTDYGYTF.

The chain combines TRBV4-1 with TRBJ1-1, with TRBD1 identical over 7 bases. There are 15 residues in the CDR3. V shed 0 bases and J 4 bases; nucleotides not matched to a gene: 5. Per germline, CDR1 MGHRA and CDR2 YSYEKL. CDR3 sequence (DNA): TGCGCCAGCAGCCAAGATAGGGGGCAGGGCACTGAAGCTTTCTTT. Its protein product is CASSQDRGQGTEAFF.

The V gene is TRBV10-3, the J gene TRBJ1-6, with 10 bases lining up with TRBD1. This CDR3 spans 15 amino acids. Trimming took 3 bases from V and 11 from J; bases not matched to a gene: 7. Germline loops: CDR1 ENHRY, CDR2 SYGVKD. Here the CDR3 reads CAISEGGQGKTPLHF. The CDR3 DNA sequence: TGTGCCATCAGTGAAGGGGGACAGGGGAAGACACCCCTCCACTTT.

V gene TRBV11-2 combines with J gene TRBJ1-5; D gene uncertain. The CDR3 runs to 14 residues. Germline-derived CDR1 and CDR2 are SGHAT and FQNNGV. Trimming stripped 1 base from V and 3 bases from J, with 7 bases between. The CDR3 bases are TGTGCCAGCAGCTTAGGACCGATCAATCAGCCCCAGCATTTT. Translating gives CASSLGPINQPQHF.

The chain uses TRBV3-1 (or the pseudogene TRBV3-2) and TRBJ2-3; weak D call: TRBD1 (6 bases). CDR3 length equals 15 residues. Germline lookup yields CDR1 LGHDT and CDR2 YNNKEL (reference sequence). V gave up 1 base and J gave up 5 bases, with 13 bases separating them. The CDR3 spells CASSQAGVLGDTQYF. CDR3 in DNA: TGTGCCAGCAGCCAAGCAGGGGTGCTAGGAGATACGCAGTATTTT.

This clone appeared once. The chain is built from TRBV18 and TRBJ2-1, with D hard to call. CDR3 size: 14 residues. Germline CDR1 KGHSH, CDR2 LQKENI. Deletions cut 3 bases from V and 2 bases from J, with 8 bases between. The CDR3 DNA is TGTGCCAGCTCACCGGCACTGACCTACAATGAGCAGTTCTTC. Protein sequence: CASSPALTYNEQFF.

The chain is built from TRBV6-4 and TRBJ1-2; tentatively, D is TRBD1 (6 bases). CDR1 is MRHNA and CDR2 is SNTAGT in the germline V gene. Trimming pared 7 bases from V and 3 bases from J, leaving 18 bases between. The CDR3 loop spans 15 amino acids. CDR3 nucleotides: TGTGCCAGCAAACTCCGGGACACCAATTACTATGGCTACACCTTC. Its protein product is CASKLRDTNYYGYTF.

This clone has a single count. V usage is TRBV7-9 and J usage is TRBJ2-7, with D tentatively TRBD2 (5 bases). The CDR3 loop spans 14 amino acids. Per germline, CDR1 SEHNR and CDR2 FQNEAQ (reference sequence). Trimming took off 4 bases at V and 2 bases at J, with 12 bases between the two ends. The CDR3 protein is CASSSPRVPYEQYF. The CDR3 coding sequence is TGTGCCAGCAGCTCCCCGAGGGTACCCTACGAGCAGTACTTC.

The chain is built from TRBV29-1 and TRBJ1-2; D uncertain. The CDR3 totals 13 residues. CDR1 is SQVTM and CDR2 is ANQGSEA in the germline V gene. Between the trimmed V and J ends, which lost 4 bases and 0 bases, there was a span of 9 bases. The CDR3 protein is CSVALAANYGYTF. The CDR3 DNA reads TGCAGCGTTGCCCTGGCGGCTAACTATGGCTACACCTTC. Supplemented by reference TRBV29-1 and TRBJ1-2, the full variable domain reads SAVISQKPSRDICQRGTSLTIQCQVDSQVTMMFWYRQQPGQSLTLIATANQGSEATYESGFVIDKFPISRPNLTFSTLTVSNMSPEDSSIYLCSVALAANYGYTFGSGTRLTVV.

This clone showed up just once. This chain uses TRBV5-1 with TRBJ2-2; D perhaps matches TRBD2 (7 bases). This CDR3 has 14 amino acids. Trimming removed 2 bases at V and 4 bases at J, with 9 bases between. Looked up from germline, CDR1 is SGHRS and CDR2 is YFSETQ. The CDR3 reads CASSFGGATGELFF. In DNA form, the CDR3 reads TGCGCCAGCAGCTTTGGGGGGGCCACCGGGGAGCTGTTTTTT.

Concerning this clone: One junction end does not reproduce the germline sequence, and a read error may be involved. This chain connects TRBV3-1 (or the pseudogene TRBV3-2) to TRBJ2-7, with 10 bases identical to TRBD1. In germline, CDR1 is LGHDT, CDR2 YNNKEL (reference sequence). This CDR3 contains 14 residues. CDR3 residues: CASSQEATGGPESF. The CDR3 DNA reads TGTGCCAGCAGCCAAGAGGCGACAGGGGGCCCGGAGTCCTTC.

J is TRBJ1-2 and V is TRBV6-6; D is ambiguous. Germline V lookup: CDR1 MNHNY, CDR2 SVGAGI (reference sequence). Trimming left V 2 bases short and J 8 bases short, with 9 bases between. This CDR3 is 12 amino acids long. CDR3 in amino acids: CASSYRAGGYTF. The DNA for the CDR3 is TGTGCCAGCAGTTACCGGGCGGGGGGCTACACCTTC.

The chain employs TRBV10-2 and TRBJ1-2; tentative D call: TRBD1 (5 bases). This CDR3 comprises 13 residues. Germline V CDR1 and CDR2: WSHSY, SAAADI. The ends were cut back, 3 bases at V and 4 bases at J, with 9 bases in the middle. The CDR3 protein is CASSDGDFYGYTF. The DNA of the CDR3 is TGCGCCAGCAGTGATGGGGACTTCTATGGCTACACCTTC.

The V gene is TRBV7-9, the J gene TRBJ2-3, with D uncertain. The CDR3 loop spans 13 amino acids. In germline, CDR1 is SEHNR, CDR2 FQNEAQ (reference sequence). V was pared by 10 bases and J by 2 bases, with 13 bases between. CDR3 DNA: TGTGCCACCCTCATCACCAACACAGATACGCAGTATTTT. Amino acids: CATLITNTDTQYF.

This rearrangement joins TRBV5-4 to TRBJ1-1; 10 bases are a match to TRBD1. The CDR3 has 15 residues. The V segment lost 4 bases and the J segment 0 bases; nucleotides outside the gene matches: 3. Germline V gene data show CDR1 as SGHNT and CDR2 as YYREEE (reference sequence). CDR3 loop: CASSVGQGLNTEAFF. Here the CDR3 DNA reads TGTGCCAGCAGCGTGGGACAGGGGTTGAACACTGAAGCTTTCTTT. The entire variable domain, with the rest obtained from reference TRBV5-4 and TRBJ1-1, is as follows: ETGVTQSPTHLIKTRGQQVTLRCSSQSGHNTVSWYQQALGQGPQFIFQYYREEENGRGNFPPRFSGLQFPNYSSELNVNALELDDSALYLCASSVGQGLNTEAFFGQGTRLTVV.

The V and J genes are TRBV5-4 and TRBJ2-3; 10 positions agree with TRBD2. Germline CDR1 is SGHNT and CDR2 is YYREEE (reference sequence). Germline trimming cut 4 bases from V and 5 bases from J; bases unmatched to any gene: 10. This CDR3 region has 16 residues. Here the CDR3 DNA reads TGTGCCAGCAGCGATCTAATAGCGGGGGGACAAGATACGCAGTATTTT. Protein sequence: CASSDLIAGGQDTQYF.